The clone carrying this TCR beta chain was seen more than once but under ten times. The germline V gene encodes CDR1 GTSNPN and CDR2 SVGIG (reference sequence). The CDR3 has 13 amino acids. The ends lost 4 bases at V and 5 bases at J; junction bases unmatched: 2. Researchers ran the PCR with 60 Vbeta and 13 Jbeta primers. The protocol was immunoSEQ multiplex PCR, while the TCRdb copy is restricted to in-frame clones and leaves out a portion. The data show some 90,000 clones, with more than 60% seen just once and roughly 2.5% held by the top ten. The entry originates in a study of cytomegalovirus exposure and HLA in healthy donors.

The material sequenced was PBMCs. This TCR was recovered from a man between 45 and 60 years old in good health and CMV-seronegative. The rearrangement joins TRBV30 to TRBJ1-4, with 9 bases fitting TRBD1. CDR3 sequence (DNA): TGTGCCTGGAAGGGGACAGGGAATGAAAAACTGTTTTTT. Amino acid sequence: CAWKGTGNEKLFF.